This T cell receptor beta chain originates from a study of long-term antiretroviral therapy in people with HIV (dated by TCRdb to the early 2020s). General notes on the study: Collection of the earliest samples took place about a decade ahead of the 2015 WHO recommendation for immediate ART, at a time when ART was typically delayed until CD4 counts fell. A retrospective serial study tested whether changes in peripheral blood TRB repertoire composition and diversity were associated with ART initiation and durable HIV suppression. From some 30 adults with confirmed HIV infection, the cohort provided 192 cryopreserved PBMC samples, gathered serially across a mean of approximately six years (range 1-12). Among the 30 to 35 participants with HIV, about 11 were female. No cross-contamination during QIAcube processing was seen in test extractions of a monoclonal T-cell line run alongside around 30 polyclonal samples.

Comment on this clone: Its antigen is still unknown. Per-nucleotide qualities are absent, and no much larger clonotype sits a single base away.

Deletion took 3 bases off V and 2 bases off J, with a span of 13 bases between the germline ends. CDR1 SQVTM and CDR2 ANQGSEA were looked up in the germline V gene. Its CDR3 holds 14 amino acids, cysteine through phenylalanine. The retained sequence is limited to the CDR3, 42 bases, with the frame set at the first base. What the research found in general, with its limitations: The repertoire was dominated across all time points by expanded TRB clones identified before ART initiation, although this dominance was seen to fluctuate and to decrease in many PLHIV after ART. CDR3 length ranges in HIV repertoires were narrower than in controls, and network structure suggested an antigen-experienced repertoire with only a slight naive shift after ART. Limited PBMC availability meant only the TCR beta chain was sequenced, without alpha chain pairing. ART initiation was associated with a significant increase in TRB diversity, but diversity stayed significantly below transplant donor controls even after long-term ART. Samples dated from about 2004 to 2017, and the ART regimens used may be less effective than current ones. Because pre-ART samples had limited cell numbers, unsorted PBMC were profiled rather than sorted CD4+ and CD8+ T cells. Inferences about post-ART repertoire changes are limited because no data were available on ART adherence, viral resistance or therapy changes.

The immunoSEQ hsTCRB v3.0 assay was used at survey level resolution to sequence the TRB variable region. A depth of about 40,000-55,000 T-cell genomes per sample was targeted for TRB sequencing. TRB libraries were pooled and sequenced on an Illumina MiSeq using a v3 150-cycle kit. Per the authors' processing: Repertoire analysis ran in R within a reproducible Nextflow workflow covering QC, data transformation and analysis. Custom analyses were implemented in LymphoSeq2, an R package for AIRR-Seq data exploration. Several samples yielding fewer than 5000 total TRB sequences were excluded, leaving more than 150 analyzed HIV repertoires. Of the approximately 190 retained HIV repertoires, over 55 were collected before and around 130 after ART initiation. Repertoires were downsampled to 5000 TRB nucleotide sequences, with summary statistics averaged over 100 downsampling iterations. Only TRB sequences with CDR3 regions of at least seven amino acids were retained for analysis. Diversity was measured with a Shannon entropy-derived clonality score and the Gini coefficient. In the repertoire networks, any two of the top 5000 CDR3 amino acid sequences were connected whenever the two sequences differed by an edit distance of one. For TRB CDR3 amino acid sequences, GLIPH2 was used to predict antigen specificity groups and MHC restriction. Known CMV, EBV, HIV or tissue antigen associations were flagged by matching CDR3 amino acid sequences against VDJdb and McPAS-TCR. Pre-ART, post-ART and control groups were compared with Wilcoxon signed-rank tests and Holm-Bonferroni correction. The table comes from immuneACCESS by way of TCRdb, which keeps in-frame sequences with V and J called. Part of the clones is missing from these tables; in studies checked, under half for an unresolved V gene and the rest for unknown reasons. V and J calls and clone size are given by that table; D and trimming were obtained from the DNA. The sample contains 35,000 or so clones, approximately 81% of them found a single time. About 4.8% of the sample belongs to the ten largest clones.

Inclusion was restricted to participants for whom at least one PBMC sample before ART initiation and at least two post-ART samples were available. Treatment was received in the United States of America by all participants with HIV. Before DNA extraction, cryopreserved samples of about 0.9-11 million PBMC were thawed and then washed. At the time of the earliest PBMC sample for each participant with HIV, ages ranged from roughly 23 to 60 years. Each participant contributed PBMC samples from 1-4 timepoints before ART initiation and 2-8 timepoints after ART initiation, with a median of 7 samples. Serial HIV viral load, CD4+ T-cell count, ART history and demographic data were obtained for every participant. Genomic DNA was extracted from unsorted PBMC with a Qiagen kit on a QIAcube, with processing performed in batches of 12 samples.

The sequencing used unsorted PBMCs, collected just under 2.9 years before starting antiretroviral therapy. Here the chain combines TRBV29-1 and TRBJ2-5, with no D gene named confidently. The clonotype was recovered from a woman under 40 with HIV. The nucleotides read TGCAGCGTTGAGACTCGTGACAAGCAAGAGACCCAGTACTTC. Its amino acids are CSVETRDKQETQYF.